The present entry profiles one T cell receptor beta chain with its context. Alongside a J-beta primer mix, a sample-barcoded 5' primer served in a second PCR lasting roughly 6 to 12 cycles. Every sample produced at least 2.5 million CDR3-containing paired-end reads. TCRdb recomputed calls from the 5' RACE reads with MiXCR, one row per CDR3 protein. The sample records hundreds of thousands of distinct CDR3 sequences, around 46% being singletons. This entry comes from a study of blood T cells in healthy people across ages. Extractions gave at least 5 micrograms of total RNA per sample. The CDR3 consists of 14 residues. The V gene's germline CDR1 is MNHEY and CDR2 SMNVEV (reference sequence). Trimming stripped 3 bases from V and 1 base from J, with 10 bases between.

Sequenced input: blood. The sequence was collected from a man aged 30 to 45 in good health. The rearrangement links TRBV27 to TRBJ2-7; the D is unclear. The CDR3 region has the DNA TGTGCCAGCAGTTTTCGGCATCCTTCCTACGAGCAGTACTTC. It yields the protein CASSFRHPSYEQYF.